This T cell receptor beta chain was retrieved from a study of T cell repertoires in cytomegalovirus infection. Turning to the study itself: Through public TCR beta signatures, both CMV infection and matching HLA type were indicated. Study-wide results and limits: The response measured ex vivo was dominated by TCR beta clonotypes (HLA-C-restricted and CMV-specific). Adding up the frequency of public TCR beta families identified people who carried CMV plus the relevant HLA.

The CDR3 runs 14 residues. V gave up 5 bases and J gave up 2 bases, with 12 bases separating them. The germline V gene has CDR1 SGHTA and CDR2 FQGNSA. TCRdb processed the reads anew with MiXCR; each CDR3 protein has one entry. This table has 200,000 to 250,000 distinct CDR3 sequences, approximately 7% appearing once. This clonotype was recorded at least ten times. Its antigen is undetermined. Sequenced sample: PBMCs. V is TRBV7-2 and J is TRBJ2-5; D unresolved. This TCR derives from a human donor in good health (CMV status not recorded). Some clones in this sample may be carry-over from other donors' samples. The CDR3 spells CASSPPDSQETQYF. The CDR3 DNA reads as TGTGCCAGCAGCCCCCCCGACTCTCAAGAGACCCAGTACTTC.